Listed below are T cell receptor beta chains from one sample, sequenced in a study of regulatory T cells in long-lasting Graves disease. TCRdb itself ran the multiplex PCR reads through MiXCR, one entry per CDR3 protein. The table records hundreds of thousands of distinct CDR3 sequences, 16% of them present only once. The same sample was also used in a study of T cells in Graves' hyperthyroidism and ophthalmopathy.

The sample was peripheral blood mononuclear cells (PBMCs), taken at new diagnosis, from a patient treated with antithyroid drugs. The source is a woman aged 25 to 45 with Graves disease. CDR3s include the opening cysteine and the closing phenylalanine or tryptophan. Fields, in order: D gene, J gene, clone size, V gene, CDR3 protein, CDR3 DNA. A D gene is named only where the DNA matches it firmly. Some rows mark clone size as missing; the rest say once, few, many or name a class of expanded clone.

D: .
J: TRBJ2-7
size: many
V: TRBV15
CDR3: CATSRPGLDRQYF
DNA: TGTGCCACCAGCAGACCCGGCTTGGACCGGCAGTACTTC

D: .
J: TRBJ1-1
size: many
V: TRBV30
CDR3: CAWIFGGNTEAFF
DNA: TGTGCCTGGATCTTCGGCGGGAACACTGAAGCTTTCTTT

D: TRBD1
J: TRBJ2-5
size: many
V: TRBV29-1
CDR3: CSERTGKETQYF
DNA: TGCAGCGAGCGGACAGGCAAAGAGACCCAGTACTTC

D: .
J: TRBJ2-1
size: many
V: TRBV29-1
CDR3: CSERVGPGEQFF
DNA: TGCAGCGAGAGGGTCGGGCCTGGGGAGCAGTTCTTC

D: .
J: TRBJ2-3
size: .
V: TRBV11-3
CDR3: CASSFTPFPDTQYF
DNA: TGTGCCAGCAGCTTTACCCCTTTTCCAGATACGCAGTATTTT

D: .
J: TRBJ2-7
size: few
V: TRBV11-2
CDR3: CASSLAEPPGRYEQYF
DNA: TGTGCCAGCAGCTTAGCAGAGCCTCCCGGTCGATACGAGCAGTACTTC

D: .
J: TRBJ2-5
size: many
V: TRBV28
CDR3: CASSTDRRVETQYF
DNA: TGTGCCAGCAGTACGGACCGGAGGGTTGAGACCCAGTACTTC

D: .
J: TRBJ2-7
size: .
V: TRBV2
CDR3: CASRIIPSKEQYF
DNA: TGTGCCAGCAGAATCATTCCAAGTAAGGAGCAGTACTTC

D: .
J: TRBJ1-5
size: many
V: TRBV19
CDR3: CASSMGNGNQPQHF
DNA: TGTGCCAGTAGTATGGGGAACGGCAATCAGCCCCAGCATTTT

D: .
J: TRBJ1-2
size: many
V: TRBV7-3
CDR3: CASSLTSRGDGYTF
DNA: TGTGCCAGCAGCTTAACGAGCAGGGGTGATGGCTACACCTTC

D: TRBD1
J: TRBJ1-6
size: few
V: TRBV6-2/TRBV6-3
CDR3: CASSSVRGLSPLHF
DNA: TGTGCCAGCAGTTCCGTCAGGGGGCTTTCACCCCTCCACTTT

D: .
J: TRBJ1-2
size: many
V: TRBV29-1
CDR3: CSSLENYGYTF
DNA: TGCAGCTCCCTCGAGAACTATGGCTACACCTTC

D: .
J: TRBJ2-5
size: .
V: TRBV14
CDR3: CASSQFSGGVETQYF
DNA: TGTGCCAGCAGCCAATTTTCTGGAGGGGTGGAGACCCAGTACTTC

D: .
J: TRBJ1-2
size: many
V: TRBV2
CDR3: CASSERGLGGYTF
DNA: TGTGCCAGCAGTGAACGGGGCCTTGGTGGCTACACCTTC

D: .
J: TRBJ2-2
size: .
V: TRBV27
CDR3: CASRPGGMVGYGELFF
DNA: TGTGCCAGCAGGCCCGGCGGGATGGTGGGCTACGGGGAGCTGTTTTTT

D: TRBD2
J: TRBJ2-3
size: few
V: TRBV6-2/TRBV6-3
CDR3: CASSGVAGGPTDTQYF
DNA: TGTGCCAGCAGTGGTGTAGCGGGAGGGCCGACAGATACGCAGTATTTT

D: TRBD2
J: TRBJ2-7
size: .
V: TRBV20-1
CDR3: CSAGTSGLRGEQYF
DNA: TGCAGTGCAGGGACTAGCGGACTACGTGGCGAGCAGTACTTC

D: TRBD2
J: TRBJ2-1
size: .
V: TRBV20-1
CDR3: CSATNPSGRDWWQFF
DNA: TGCAGTGCTACAAACCCTAGCGGGAGGGATTGGTGGCAGTTCTTC

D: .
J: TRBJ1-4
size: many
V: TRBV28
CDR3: CASSLTTTGLFF
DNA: TGTGCCAGCAGTTTAACGACAACGGGACTGTTTTTT

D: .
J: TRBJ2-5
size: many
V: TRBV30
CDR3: CAWNREGGRLYF
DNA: TGTGCCTGGAATCGCGAGGGAGGCCGGTTGTACTTC

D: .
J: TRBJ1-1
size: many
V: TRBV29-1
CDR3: CSVDSRGTEAFF
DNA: TGCAGCGTTGATAGCCGGGGAACTGAAGCTTTCTTT

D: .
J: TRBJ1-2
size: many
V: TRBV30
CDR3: CAWSVPPAGYTF
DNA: TGTGCCTGGAGTGTACCCCCGGCGGGCTACACCTTC

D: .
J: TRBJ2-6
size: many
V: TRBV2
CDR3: CASSGHSTANVLTF
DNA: TGTGCCAGCAGTGGTCATAGTACGGCCAACGTCCTGACTTTC

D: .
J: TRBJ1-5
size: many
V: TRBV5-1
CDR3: CASSRDGNNQPQHF
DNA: TGCGCCAGCAGCCGCGACGGAAACAATCAGCCCCAGCATTTT

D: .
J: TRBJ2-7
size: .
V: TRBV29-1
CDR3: CSVVRGTYEQYF
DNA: TGCAGCGTTGTTCGGGGTACCTACGAGCAGTACTTC

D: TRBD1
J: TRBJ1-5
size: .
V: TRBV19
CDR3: CASTPGTGDQPQHF
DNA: TGTGCCAGTACCCCAGGGACAGGTGATCAGCCCCAGCATTTT

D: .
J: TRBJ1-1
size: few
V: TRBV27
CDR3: CASSPFREFLEAFF
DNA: TGTGCCAGCAGTCCCTTTAGGGAGTTCCTTGAAGCTTTCTTT

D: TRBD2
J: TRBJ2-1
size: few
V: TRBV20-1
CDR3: CSARDAQRGRNEQFF
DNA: TGCAGTGCTAGAGATGCCCAGCGGGGTAGAAATGAGCAGTTCTTC

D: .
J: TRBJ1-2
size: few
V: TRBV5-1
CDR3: CASSLEGGGNGYTF
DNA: TGCGCCAGCAGCTTGGAAGGGGGAGGGAACGGCTACACCTTC

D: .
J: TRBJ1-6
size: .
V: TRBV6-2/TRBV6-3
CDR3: CASRETGNSPLHF
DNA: TGTGCCAGCAGGGAAACAGGGAATTCACCCCTCCACTTT

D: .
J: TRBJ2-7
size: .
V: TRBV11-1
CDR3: CAIPVGGNLYF
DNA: TGTGCCATCCCTGTGGGTGGTAACTTGTACTTC

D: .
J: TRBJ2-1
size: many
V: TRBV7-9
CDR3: CASFLGAGGSNNEQFF
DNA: TGTGCCAGCTTCCTGGGGGCGGGCGGGAGCAACAATGAGCAGTTCTTC

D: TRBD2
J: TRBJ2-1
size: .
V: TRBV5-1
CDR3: CASSLLAGVGYNEQFF
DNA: TGCGCCAGCAGCTTACTAGCGGGAGTAGGGTACAATGAGCAGTTCTTC

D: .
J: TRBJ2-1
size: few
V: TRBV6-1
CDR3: CASSRITSSYNEQFF
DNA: TGTGCCAGCAGTCGGATCACGAGCTCCTACAATGAGCAGTTCTTC

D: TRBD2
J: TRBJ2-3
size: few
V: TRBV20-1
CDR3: CSAEGTSGRGLDTQYF
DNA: TGCAGTGCTGAGGGGACTAGCGGGAGGGGTTTAGATACGCAGTATTTT

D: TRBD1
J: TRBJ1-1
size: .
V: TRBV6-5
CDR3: CASSYVQGGAEAFF
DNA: TGTGCCAGCAGTTACGTTCAGGGGGGGGCTGAAGCTTTCTTT

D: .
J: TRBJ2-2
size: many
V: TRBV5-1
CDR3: CASSSQGYANTGELFF
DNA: TGCGCCAGCAGCTCTCAGGGGTACGCGAACACCGGGGAGCTGTTTTTT

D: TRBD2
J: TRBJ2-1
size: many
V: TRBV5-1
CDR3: CASSLPSGARNEQFF
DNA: TGCGCCAGCAGCTTGCCTAGCGGAGCTAGGAATGAGCAGTTCTTC

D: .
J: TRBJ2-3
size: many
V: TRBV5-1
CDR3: CASSLAGITDTQYF
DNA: TGCGCCAGCAGCTTGGCGGGAATCACAGATACGCAGTATTTT

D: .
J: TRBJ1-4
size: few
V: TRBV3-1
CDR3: CASSHLASGGATNEKLFF
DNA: TGTGCCAGCAGCCACTTGGCTTCCGGGGGTGCAACTAATGAAAAACTGTTTTTT

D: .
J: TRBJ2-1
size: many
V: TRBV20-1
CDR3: CMPTPNEQFF
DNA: TGCATGCCCACCCCCAATGAGCAGTTCTTC

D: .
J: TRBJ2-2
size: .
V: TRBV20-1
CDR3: CSARWGGMNTGELFF
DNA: TGCAGTGCTAGATGGGGCGGGATGAACACCGGGGAGCTGTTTTTT

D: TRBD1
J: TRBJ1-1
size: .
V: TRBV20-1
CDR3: CSASYRGRGTEAFF
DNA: TGCAGTGCTAGCTACAGGGGGCGAGGTACTGAAGCTTTCTTT

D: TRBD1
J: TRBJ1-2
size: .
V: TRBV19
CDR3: CASSSLWTGYDGYTF
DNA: TGTGCCAGTAGTTCTCTTTGGACAGGGTATGATGGCTACACCTTC

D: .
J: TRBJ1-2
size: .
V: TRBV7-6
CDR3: CASSLAPTGTYGYTF
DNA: TGTGCCAGCAGCTTAGCCCCCACGGGGACCTATGGCTACACCTTC

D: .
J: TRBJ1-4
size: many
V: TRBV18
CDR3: CASSPGLNEKLFF
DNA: TGTGCCAGCTCGCCAGGGCTTAATGAAAAACTGTTTTTT

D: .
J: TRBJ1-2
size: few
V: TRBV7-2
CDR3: CASSLALGGKGNGYTF
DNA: TGTGCCAGCAGCTTAGCTCTAGGTGGAAAGGGAAATGGCTACACCTTC

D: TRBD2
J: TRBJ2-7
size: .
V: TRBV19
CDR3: CASSEGLADYEQYF
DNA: TGTGCCAGTAGCGAAGGACTAGCGGACTACGAGCAGTACTTC

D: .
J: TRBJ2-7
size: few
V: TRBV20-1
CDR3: CSARGGQYEQYF
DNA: TGCAGTGCTAGAGGAGGTCAGTACGAGCAGTACTTC

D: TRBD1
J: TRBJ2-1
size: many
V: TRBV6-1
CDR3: CASSPGQGKGNEQFF
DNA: TGTGCCAGCAGCCCTGGACAGGGGAAAGGCAATGAGCAGTTCTTC

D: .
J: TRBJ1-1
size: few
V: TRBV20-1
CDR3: CSASDGAGEAFF
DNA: TGCAGTGCCTCGGACGGGGCAGGCGAAGCTTTCTTT

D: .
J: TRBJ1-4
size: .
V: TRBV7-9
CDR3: CASSTATNEKLFF
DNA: TGTGCCAGCAGCACCGCAACTAATGAAAAACTGTTTTTT

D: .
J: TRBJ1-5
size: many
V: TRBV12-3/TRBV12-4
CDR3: CASSFSPQGDQPQHF
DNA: TGTGCCAGCAGTTTTTCCCCCCAGGGCGATCAGCCCCAGCATTTT

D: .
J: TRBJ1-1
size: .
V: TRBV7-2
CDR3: CASSLGPANTEAFF
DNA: TGTGCCAGCAGCTTGGGACCAGCGAACACTGAAGCTTTCTTT

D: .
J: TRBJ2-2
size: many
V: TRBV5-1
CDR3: CASMSTDTGELFF
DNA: TGCGCCAGCATGTCTACGGATACCGGGGAGCTGTTTTTT